The 21 T cell receptor beta chains presented below share a single source sample, sequenced in a study of blood T cells in healthy people across ages. Alongside a J-beta primer mix, a sample-barcoded 5' primer served in a second PCR lasting about 7 to 12 cycles. TCRdb independently ran MiXCR on the 5' RACE reads; one entry per CDR3 protein. In the table there are 1.5 million to 2 million distinct CDR3 sequences, about two fifths of which are singletons. The specimen sequenced was blood. The receptors come from a human donor in good health.

J is TRBJ1-1 and V is TRBV29-1; D is undetermined. The CDR3 is made up of 13 amino acids. The V end lost 6 bases, the J end lost 1 base, and 12 bases lay between the germline ends. The V gene's germline CDR1 is SQVTM and CDR2 ANQGSEA. The CDR3 loop reads CSVKPRTNTEAFF. Written as DNA, the CDR3 is TGCAGCGTCAAACCCAGGACGAACACTGAAGCTTTCTTT.

This clonotype was seen a handful of times. This chain connects TRBV10-3 to TRBJ1-5, with D possibly TRBD1 on 5 matching bases. The CDR3 spans 14 residues. With 2 bases removed from V and 3 bases from J, the gap between germline ends came to 8 bases. Germline assignment: CDR1 ENHRY and CDR2 SYGVKD. The CDR3 DNA follows: TGTGCCATCAGTGAGGACAGAAACAATCAGCCCCAGCATTTT. The encoded protein is CAISEDRNNQPQHF.

The chain carries TRBV20-1 and TRBJ2-3; perhaps TRBD2 as D (6 bases). CDR1 and CDR2 from the germline V gene are DFQATT and SNEGSKA (reference sequence). The CDR3 has 15 residues. The V and J ends lost 4 bases and 5 bases respectively, with 19 bases between them. Here the CDR3 reads CSAMDLALTKDTQYF. The CDR3 DNA reads TGCAGTGCTATGGATCTAGCGTTAACTAAAGATACGCAGTATTTT.

This clonotype has a handful of counts. V usage is TRBV13 and J usage is TRBJ2-4; D is possibly TRBD1 (5 bases). Germline lookup yields CDR1 PRHDT and CDR2 FYEKMQ (reference sequence). Trimming took 0 bases from V and 9 from J, leaving 9 bases between them. This CDR3 is built from 13 residues. This CDR3 is CASSLGRAVIQYF. Here the CDR3 DNA reads TGTGCCAGCAGCTTAGGCAGGGCGGTCATTCAGTACTTC.

This chain joins TRBV7-6 and TRBJ2-1; D is unresolved. The CDR3 runs to 15 residues. Trimming took off 4 bases at V and 5 bases at J, with 15 bases between the two ends. Germline V CDR1 and CDR2: SGHVS, FNYEAQ. The CDR3 nucleotides are TGTGCCAGCAGCTCCCCCTTTGGCCGAAACAATGAGCAGTTCTTC. This codes for CASSSPFGRNNEQFF.

This clonotype was counted a few times. The CDR3 here is CASRTTGDSYEQYF. CDR3 nucleotide sequence: TGTGCCAGCAGAACGACAGGGGACTCCTACGAGCAGTACTTC. The V and J genes are TRBV28 and TRBJ2-7; 8 bases are shared with TRBD1. V was pared by 6 bases and J by 0 bases, with 4 bases of the junction left unmatched. There are 14 residues in the CDR3. The germline CDR1 and CDR2 sequences are MDHEN and SYDVKM.

This clonotype was found a few times. An end of the junction differs from the germline gene, which may be a read error. V is TRBV29-1 and J is TRBJ1-1, with a tentative D call TRBD1 (6 bases). CDR3 length equals 14 residues. Looked up from germline, CDR1 is SQVTM and CDR2 is ANQGSEA. CDR3 DNA sequence: TGCAGCTTTGAGACAGGACAAAAGAACACTGAAGCTTTCTTT. Translating gives CSFETGQKNTEAFF.

The chain uses TRBV7-6 and TRBJ2-3, with TRBD2 matching over 13 bases. From germline, CDR1 is SGHVS and CDR2 FNYEAQ. The CDR3 is 16 amino acids. V lost 6 bases and J lost 6; bases outside the gene matches: 9. The CDR3 DNA sequence: TGTGCCAGCAGACCACTAGCGGGGGGGCAAAGGGATACGCAGTATTTT. As protein: CASRPLAGGQRDTQYF.

This clonotype was recorded a few times. The J gene is TRBJ2-3, the V gene TRBV18; unclear D gene. This CDR3 spans 13 amino acids. Germline-derived CDR1 and CDR2 are KGHSH and LQKENI. Trimming took 3 bases from V and 4 from J, leaving 8 bases between them. Written as DNA, the CDR3 is TGTGCCAGCTCACCGGAGTCGTCAGATACGCAGTATTTT. It encodes CASSPESSDTQYF.

The gene calls are TRBV5-1 and TRBJ2-7; D possibly corresponds to TRBD2 (6 bases). V was pared by 4 bases and J by 1 base, with 15 bases between. Germline CDR1 and CDR2: SGHRS and YFSETQ. The CDR3 consists of 15 residues. CDR3 in DNA: TGCGCCAGCAGCGGGGTGGGTAGCGGATCCTACGAGCAGTACTTC. Translated: CASSGVGSGSYEQYF. Full variable domain (missing parts from reference TRBV5-1 and TRBJ2-7): KAGVTQTPRYLIKTRGQQVTLSCSPISGHRSVSWYQQTPGQGLQFLFEYFSETQRNKGNFPGRFSGRQFSNSRSEMNVSTLELGDSALYLCASSGVGSGSYEQYFGPGTRLTVT.

In this sample, this clonotype turned up a few times. This chain links TRBV5-1 with TRBJ2-5; D could derive from TRBD1 or TRBD2 (5 bases each). The CDR3 extends over 13 amino acids. CDR1 is SGHRS, CDR2 YFSETQ, per germline. The ends were cut back, 7 bases at V and 5 bases at J, with 15 bases in the middle. Written as DNA, the CDR3 is TGCGCCAGCTCGACACCAGAGGGGGAGACCCAGTACTTC. Translated: CASSTPEGETQYF.

The J gene is TRBJ2-1, the V gene TRBV20-1, with 7 nucleotides matching TRBD2. The V segment lost 2 bases and the J segment 9 bases; nucleotides outside the gene matches: 16. CDR3 length equals 16 residues. Germline CDR1 is DFQATT and CDR2 is SNEGSKA (reference sequence). This CDR3 reads CSARSILAAPVSEQFF. CDR3 coding DNA: TGCAGTGCTAGATCGATTCTAGCGGCCCCCGTGAGTGAGCAGTTCTTC.

V is TRBV12-3 or TRBV12-4 and J is TRBJ1-1; D uncertain. The V and J ends lost 6 bases and 10 bases respectively, with 9 bases between them. The CDR3 is 10 amino acids. The CDR3 loop is CASSPLGAFF. The CDR3 region has the DNA TGTGCCAGCAGCCCGCTAGGAGCTTTCTTT.

This clonotype was seen only once. The rearrangement links TRBV20-1 to TRBJ2-7, with TRBD1 matching 8 bases. Germline-derived CDR1 and CDR2 are DFQATT and SNEGSKA (reference sequence). This CDR3 is built from 16 residues. After removal of 2 bases from V and 1 base from J, the junction contained 10 bases not matched to a gene. The CDR3 nucleotides are TGCAGTGCTAGATATCGACAGGGGATAAGGTCCTACGAGCAGTACTTC. Its protein product is CSARYRQGIRSYEQYF.

The chain recombines TRBV6-1 with TRBJ1-6; 10 bases map to TRBD1. The CDR3 spans 16 residues. Germline V CDR1 and CDR2: MNHNS, SASEGT. V was pared by 6 bases and J by 0 bases, with 2 bases of the junction left unmatched. The CDR3: CASSRDRGSYNSPLHF. The CDR3 bases are TGTGCCAGCAGCCGGGACAGGGGCTCCTATAATTCACCCCTCCACTTT.

This clonotype was observed a few times. The rearrangement joins TRBV6-2 or TRBV6-3 to TRBJ2-3, with TRBD1 as a possible D gene (5 bases). The germline V gene encodes CDR1 MNHEY and CDR2 SVGEGT. V was shortened by 8 bases and J by 2 bases, with 11 bases between the two germline ends. The CDR3 sequence is 13 residues long. This CDR3 is CASSDRYTDTQYF. In DNA form, the CDR3 reads TGTGCCAGCTCAGACAGATACACAGATACGCAGTATTTT.

The chain joins TRBV29-1 to TRBJ2-3; tentatively, D is TRBD2 (6 bases). CDR1 is SQVTM and CDR2 is ANQGSEA in the germline V gene. The germline V and J ends were trimmed by 1 base and 0 bases, with 20 bases remaining between them. This CDR3 contains 18 residues. The CDR3 bases are TGCAGCGTTGAAGGTTGGGCAGGGACTGGGGCTAGCACAGATACGCAGTATTTT. Translation: CSVEGWAGTGASTDTQYF.

The chain is built from TRBV5-6 and TRBJ1-5; 7 bases are a match to TRBD1. V was pared by 3 bases and J by 1 base, with 7 bases of the junction left unmatched. CDR3 size: 16 residues. Germline V gene lookup returns CDR1 SGHDT and CDR2 YYEEEE. The chain's CDR3 is CASSSFNRGSNQPQHF. The CDR3 DNA follows: TGTGCCAGCAGCTCATTCAACAGGGGCAGCAATCAGCCCCAGCATTTT.

The V call is TRBV19, the J call TRBJ1-1; TRBD1 matches at 7 bases. The CDR3 length is 16 residues. V shed 1 base, J shed 2 bases, and the junction held 7 bases outside the gene matches. CDR1 LNHDA and CDR2 SQIVND come from the germline V gene (reference sequence). In nucleotides, the CDR3 is TGTGCCAGTAGTATAGGTCATTGGGACAGAAACACTGAAGCTTTCTTT. Amino acids: CASSIGHWDRNTEAFF.

The rearrangement joins TRBV12-3 or TRBV12-4 to TRBJ2-3, with D perhaps TRBD1 or TRBD2 (5 bases each). CDR3 length: 14 residues. V was trimmed by 3 bases and J by 4 bases, leaving 11 bases between them. In DNA form, the CDR3 reads TGTGCCAGCAGTTTTGGGGGAAGTGCAGATACGCAGTATTTT. Its protein is CASSFGGSADTQYF.

The chain employs TRBV24-1 and TRBJ2-3; D might be TRBD1 (6 bases). V was trimmed by 4 bases and J by 0 bases, leaving 16 bases between them. Germline-derived CDR1 and CDR2 are KGHDR and SFDVKD. This CDR3 region has 17 residues. CDR3 sequence reads: CATSDPQGSPSTDTQYF. DNA of the CDR3: TGTGCCACCAGTGACCCCCAGGGGTCACCCAGCACAGATACGCAGTATTTT.